This T cell receptor (beta chain) was identified in a study of T cell changes during pregnancy in multiple sclerosis. The repertoire was sequenced with immunoSEQ multiplex PCR; TCRdb's copy has only in-frame clones and lacks some. The sample has over 25,000 clones, approximately 90% seen once. CDR3 size: 16 residues. CDR1 is MNHNS, CDR2 SASEGT, per germline. V shed 4 bases and J 6 bases; nucleotides not matched to a gene: 4. The source of this sequence is a female donor with multiple sclerosis, enrolled in a pregnancy study. The chain links TRBV6-1 to TRBJ2-2, with TRBD2 identical over 14 bases. The sequencing here drew on CD8+ T cells from peripheral blood mononuclear cells, taken in the third trimester of pregnancy. For the CDR3, the DNA is TGTGCCAGCAGTGGGCCGACTAGCGGGAGGGCCGGGGAGCTGTTTTTT. Encoded protein: CASSGPTSGRAGELFF.